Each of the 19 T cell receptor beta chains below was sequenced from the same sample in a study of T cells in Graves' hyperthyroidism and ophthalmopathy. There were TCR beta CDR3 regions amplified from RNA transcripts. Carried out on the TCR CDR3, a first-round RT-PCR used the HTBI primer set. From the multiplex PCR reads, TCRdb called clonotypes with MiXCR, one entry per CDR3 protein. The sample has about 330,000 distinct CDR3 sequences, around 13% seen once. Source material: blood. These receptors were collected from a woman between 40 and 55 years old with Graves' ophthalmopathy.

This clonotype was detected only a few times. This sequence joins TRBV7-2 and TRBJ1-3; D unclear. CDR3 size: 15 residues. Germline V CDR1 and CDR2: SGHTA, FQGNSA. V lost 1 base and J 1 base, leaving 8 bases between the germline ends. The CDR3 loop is CASSLVSTSGNTIYF. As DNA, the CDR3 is TGTGCCAGCAGCTTAGTTAGTACATCTGGAAACACCATATATTTT.

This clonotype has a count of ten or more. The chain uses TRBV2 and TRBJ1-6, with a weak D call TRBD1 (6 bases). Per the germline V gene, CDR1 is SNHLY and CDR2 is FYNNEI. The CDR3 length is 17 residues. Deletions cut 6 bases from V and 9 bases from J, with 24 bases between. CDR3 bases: TGTGCCAGCAGGTCTGGTGTCGGGACAATGTCAAGTTCACCCCTCCACTTT. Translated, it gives CASRSGVGTMSSSPLHF.

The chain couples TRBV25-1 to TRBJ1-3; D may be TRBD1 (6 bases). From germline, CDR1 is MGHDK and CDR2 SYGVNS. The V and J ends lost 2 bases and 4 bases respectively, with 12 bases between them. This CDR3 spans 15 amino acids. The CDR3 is CASSEGRGPGNTIYF. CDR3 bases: TGTGCCAGCAGTGAAGGCCGGGGGCCCGGAAACACCATATATTTT.

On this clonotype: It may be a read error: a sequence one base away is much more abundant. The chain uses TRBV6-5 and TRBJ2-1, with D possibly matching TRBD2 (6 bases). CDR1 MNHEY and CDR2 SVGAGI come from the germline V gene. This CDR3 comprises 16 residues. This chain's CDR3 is CASRYSTGEAYNEQFF. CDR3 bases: TGTGCCAGCAGATACTCGACGGGAGAAGCCTACAATGAGCAGTTCTTC.

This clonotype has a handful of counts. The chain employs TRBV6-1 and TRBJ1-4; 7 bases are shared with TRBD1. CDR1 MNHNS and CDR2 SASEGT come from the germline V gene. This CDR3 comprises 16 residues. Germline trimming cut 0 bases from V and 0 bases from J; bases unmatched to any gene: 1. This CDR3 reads CASSEAQGATNEKLFF. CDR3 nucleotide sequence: TGTGCCAGCAGTGAAGCGCAGGGGGCAACTAATGAAAAACTGTTTTTT.

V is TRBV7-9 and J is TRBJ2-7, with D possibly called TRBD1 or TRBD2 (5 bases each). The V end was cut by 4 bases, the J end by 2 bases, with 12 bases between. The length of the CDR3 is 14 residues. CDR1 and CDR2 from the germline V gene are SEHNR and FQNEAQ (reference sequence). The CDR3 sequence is CASSSRDGPYEQYF. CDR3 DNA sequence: TGTGCCAGCAGCTCTAGGGACGGGCCCTACGAGCAGTACTTC.

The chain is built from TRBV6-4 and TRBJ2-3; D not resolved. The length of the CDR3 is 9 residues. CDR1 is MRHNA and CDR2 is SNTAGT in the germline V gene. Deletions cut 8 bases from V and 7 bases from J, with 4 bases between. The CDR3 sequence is CASVNTQYF. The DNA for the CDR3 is TGTGCCAGCGTGAATACGCAGTATTTT.

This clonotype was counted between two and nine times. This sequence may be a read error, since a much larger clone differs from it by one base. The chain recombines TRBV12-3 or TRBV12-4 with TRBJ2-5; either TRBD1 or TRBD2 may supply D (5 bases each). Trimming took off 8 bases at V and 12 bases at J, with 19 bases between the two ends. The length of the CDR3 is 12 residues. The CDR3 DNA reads TGTGCCAGCGCCCCCCCCCCCGGGGCCGAGTACTTC. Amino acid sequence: CASAPPPGAEYF.

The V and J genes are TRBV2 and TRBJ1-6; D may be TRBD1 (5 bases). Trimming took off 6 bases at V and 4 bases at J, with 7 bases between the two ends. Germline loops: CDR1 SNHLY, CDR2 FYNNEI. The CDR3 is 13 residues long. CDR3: CASRGGYNSPLHF. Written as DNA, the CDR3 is TGTGCCAGCAGGGGGGGTTATAATTCACCCCTCCACTTT.

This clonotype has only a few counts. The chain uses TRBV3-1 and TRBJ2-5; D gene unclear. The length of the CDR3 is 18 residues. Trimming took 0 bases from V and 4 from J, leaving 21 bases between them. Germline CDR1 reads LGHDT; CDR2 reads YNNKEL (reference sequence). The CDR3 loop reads CASSQEYSSQFPSETQYF. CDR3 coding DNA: TGTGCCAGCAGCCAAGAGTATAGTAGCCAGTTCCCTTCAGAGACCCAGTACTTC.

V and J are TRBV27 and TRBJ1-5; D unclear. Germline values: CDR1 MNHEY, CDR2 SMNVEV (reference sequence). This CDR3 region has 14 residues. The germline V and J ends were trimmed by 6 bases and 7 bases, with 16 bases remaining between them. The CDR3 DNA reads TGTGCCAGCAGGTCATGGGATTCGGGACAGCCCCAGCATTTT. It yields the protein CASRSWDSGQPQHF.

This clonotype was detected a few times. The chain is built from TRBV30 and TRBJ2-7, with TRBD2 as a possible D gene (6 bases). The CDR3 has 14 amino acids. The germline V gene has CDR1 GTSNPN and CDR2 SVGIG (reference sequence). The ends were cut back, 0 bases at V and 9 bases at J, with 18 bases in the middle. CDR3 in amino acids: CAWSVLAGAAWQYF. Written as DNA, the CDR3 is TGTGCCTGGAGTGTACTAGCTGGGGCCGCGTGGCAGTACTTC.

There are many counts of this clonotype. The CDR3 bases are TGTGCCAGCAGTTTATTCGGGTGGACAGGGGGCACTGAAGCTTTCTTT. Translation: CASSLFGWTGGTEAFF. The rearrangement links TRBV28 to TRBJ1-1; 10 bases map to TRBD1. The trim removed 1 base at V and 4 bases at J, leaving 6 bases unmatched. The CDR3 is 16 residues long. CDR1 is MDHEN, CDR2 SYDVKM, per germline.

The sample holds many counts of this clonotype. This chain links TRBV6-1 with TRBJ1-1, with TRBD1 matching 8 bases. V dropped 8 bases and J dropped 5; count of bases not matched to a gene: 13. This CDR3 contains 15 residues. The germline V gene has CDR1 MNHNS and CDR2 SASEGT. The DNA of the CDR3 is TGTGCCAGCTCCCTAAGACAGGGGCAGGGGACTGAAGCTTTCTTT. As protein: CASSLRQGQGTEAFF.

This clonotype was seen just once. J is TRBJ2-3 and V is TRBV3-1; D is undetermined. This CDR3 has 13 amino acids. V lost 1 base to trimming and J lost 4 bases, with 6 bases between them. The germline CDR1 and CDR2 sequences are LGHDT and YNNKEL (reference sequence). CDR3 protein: CASSQVYADTQYF. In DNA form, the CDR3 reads TGTGCCAGCAGCCAAGTGTACGCAGATACGCAGTATTTT.

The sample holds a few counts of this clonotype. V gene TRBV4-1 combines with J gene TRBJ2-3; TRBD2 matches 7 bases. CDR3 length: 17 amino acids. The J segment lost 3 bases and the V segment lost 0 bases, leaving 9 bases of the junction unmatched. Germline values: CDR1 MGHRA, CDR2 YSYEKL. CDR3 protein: CASSQESLAGDTDTQYF. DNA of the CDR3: TGCGCCAGCAGCCAAGAGTCTTTGGCGGGGGATACAGATACGCAGTATTTT.

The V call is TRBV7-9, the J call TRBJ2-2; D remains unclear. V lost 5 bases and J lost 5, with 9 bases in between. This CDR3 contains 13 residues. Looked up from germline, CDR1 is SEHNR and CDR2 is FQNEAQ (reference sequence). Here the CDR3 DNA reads TGTGCCAGCAGCGTCATAAGGACCGGGGAGCTGTTTTTT. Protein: CASSVIRTGELFF.

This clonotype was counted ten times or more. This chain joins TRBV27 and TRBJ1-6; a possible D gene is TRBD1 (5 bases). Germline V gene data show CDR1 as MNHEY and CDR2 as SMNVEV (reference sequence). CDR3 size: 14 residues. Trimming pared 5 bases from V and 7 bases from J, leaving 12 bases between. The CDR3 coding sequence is TGTGCCAGCAGTGACGGGTGGGGGAATTCACCCCTCCACTTT. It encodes CASSDGWGNSPLHF.

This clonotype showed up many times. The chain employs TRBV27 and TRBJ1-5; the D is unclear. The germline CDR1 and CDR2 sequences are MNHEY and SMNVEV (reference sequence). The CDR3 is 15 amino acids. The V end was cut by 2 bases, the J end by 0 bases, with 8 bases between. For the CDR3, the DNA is TGTGCCAGCAGTTTAGCCTACTATAGCAATCAGCCCCAGCATTTT. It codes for CASSLAYYSNQPQHF.